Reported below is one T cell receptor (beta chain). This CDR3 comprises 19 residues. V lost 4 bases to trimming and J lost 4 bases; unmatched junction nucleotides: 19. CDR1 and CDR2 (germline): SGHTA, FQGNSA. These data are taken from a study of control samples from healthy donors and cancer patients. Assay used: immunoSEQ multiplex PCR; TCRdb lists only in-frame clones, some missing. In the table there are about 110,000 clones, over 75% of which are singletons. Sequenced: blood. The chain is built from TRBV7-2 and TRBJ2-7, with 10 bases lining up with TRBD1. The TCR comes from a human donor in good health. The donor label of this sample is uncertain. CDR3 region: CASSSEKNIRDRGGYEQYF. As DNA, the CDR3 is TGTGCCAGCAGCTCCGAAAAGAATATAAGGGACAGGGGAGGGTACGAGCAGTACTTC.